This T cell receptor (beta chain) was recorded in a study of shared clonotypes between healthy human individuals. Profiled with immunoSEQ multiplex PCR; TCRdb holds only in-frame clones, not every one. The sample includes about 2 million clones, 85% to 95% of them seen just once. Germline loops: CDR1 SGHDN, CDR2 FVKESK. V gave up 5 bases and J gave up 6 bases; unmatched junction bases: 7. The CDR3 has 15 residues. The clonotype originates from a man younger than 30 in good health. The sequenced sample consisted of naive CD4+ T cells sorted from blood. Subset meaning: CD45RA+ positively selected. The gene calls are TRBV14 and TRBJ1-6, with 7 bases that match TRBD1. CDR3 region: CASSFRDRFNSPLHF. The CDR3 DNA reads as TGTGCCAGCAGCTTCCGGGACAGATTTAATTCACCCCTCCACTTT. The full variable domain, with the rest looked up from reference TRBV14 and TRBJ1-6, is EAGVTQFPSHSVIEKGQTVTLRCDPISGHDNLYWYRRVMGKEIKFLLHFVKESKQDESGMPNNRFLAERTGGTYSTLKVQPAELEDSGVYFCASSFRDRFNSPLHFGNGTRLTVT.